A selection of T cell receptor beta chains follows, all from one sample in a study of early T cells in non-severe SARS-CoV-2 infection. TCRdb re-called the 5' RACE reads with MiXCR, one entry per CDR3 protein. The sample contains some 70,000 distinct CDR3 sequences, about 10% of which appear only once. Sequenced sample: whole blood. The receptors were gathered from an adult who was a healthcare worker with PCR-confirmed SARS-CoV-2 infection or an uninfected control (not recorded which). Both conserved end residues are part of each CDR3.

cdr3_length | j_call | v_call | cdr3_aa
15 | TRBJ2-5 | TRBV9 | CASSAGPTGGETQYF
14 | TRBJ1-4 | TRBV29-1 | CSVSGQGTNEKLFF
17 | TRBJ2-3 | TRBV15 | CATSSERGPATADTQYF
16 | TRBJ2-2 | TRBV20-1 | CSARAPGTTNTGELFF
14 | TRBJ2-3 | TRBV27 | CASKAGGTTDTQYF
21 | TRBJ2-1 | TRBV7-2 | CASTSSPPGLAGAMIHNEQFF
12 | TRBJ2-3 | TRBV13 | CASSSTIDTQYF
15 | TRBJ2-7 | TRBV11-2 | CASSLVTTGGYEQYF
17 | TRBJ2-3 | TRBV27 | CASSPGTSGANRDTQYF
16 | TRBJ1-4 | TRBV6-1 | CASSGSGVSRSEKLFF
13 | TRBJ2-6 | TRBV29-1 | CSVEPGGTNVLTF
14 | TRBJ2-3 | TRBV7-3 | CASSLTGPTDTQYF
13 | TRBJ2-4 | TRBV4-3 | CASSPGQGGVEYF
13 | TRBJ2-5 | TRBV25-1 | CASSVGGKETQYF
13 | TRBJ1-5 | TRBV29-1 | CSVAQGVNQPQHF
15 | TRBJ2-1 | TRBV7-9 | CASSSGQGLYNEQFF
16 | TRBJ1-5 | TRBV19 | CASSIRTGASNQPQHF
11 | TRBJ2-2 | TRBV7-9 | CASRVAGELFF
13 | TRBJ2-3 | TRBV28 | CASSGGTTDTQYF
14 | TRBJ2-7 | TRBV11-2 | CASSLGAGIYEQYF
13 | TRBJ1-1 | TRBV2 | CASSRQENTEAFF
15 | TRBJ1-2 | TRBV28 | CASTTPGQSYYGYTF
15 | TRBJ1-5 | TRBV20-1 | CSARMGGNSNQPQHF
19 | TRBJ2-1 | TRBV7-9 | CASSLEGLAGGKSYNEQFF
14 | TRBJ2-7 | TRBV7-2 | CASSPSGRAGEQYF
15 | TRBJ2-1 | TRBV6-6 | CASSLLAGGRNEQFF
14 | TRBJ2-3 | TRBV6-1 | CASSDGASTDTQYF
15 | TRBJ2-1 | TRBV30 | CAWSPRWKRENEQFF
12 | TRBJ1-1 | TRBV20-1 | CSARSGDGEAFF
12 | TRBJ2-1 | TRBV7-2 | CASSPAVYEQFF
16 | TRBJ2-3 | TRBV11-3 | CASSLDSASGADTQYF
19 | TRBJ2-2 | TRBV11-2 | CASSPPRLAGGPITGELFF
14 | TRBJ1-2 | TRBV6-5 | CASSVGQGFYGYTF
18 | TRBJ2-7 | TRBV7-9 | CASSHTFRSGGPPYEQYF
20 | TRBJ2-5 | TRBV4-2 | CASSQVYQRELLSFQETQYF
15 | TRBJ2-2 | TRBV6-1 | CASTYDRGSPGELFF
12 | TRBJ2-3 | TRBV7-6 | CASSLWGDTQYF